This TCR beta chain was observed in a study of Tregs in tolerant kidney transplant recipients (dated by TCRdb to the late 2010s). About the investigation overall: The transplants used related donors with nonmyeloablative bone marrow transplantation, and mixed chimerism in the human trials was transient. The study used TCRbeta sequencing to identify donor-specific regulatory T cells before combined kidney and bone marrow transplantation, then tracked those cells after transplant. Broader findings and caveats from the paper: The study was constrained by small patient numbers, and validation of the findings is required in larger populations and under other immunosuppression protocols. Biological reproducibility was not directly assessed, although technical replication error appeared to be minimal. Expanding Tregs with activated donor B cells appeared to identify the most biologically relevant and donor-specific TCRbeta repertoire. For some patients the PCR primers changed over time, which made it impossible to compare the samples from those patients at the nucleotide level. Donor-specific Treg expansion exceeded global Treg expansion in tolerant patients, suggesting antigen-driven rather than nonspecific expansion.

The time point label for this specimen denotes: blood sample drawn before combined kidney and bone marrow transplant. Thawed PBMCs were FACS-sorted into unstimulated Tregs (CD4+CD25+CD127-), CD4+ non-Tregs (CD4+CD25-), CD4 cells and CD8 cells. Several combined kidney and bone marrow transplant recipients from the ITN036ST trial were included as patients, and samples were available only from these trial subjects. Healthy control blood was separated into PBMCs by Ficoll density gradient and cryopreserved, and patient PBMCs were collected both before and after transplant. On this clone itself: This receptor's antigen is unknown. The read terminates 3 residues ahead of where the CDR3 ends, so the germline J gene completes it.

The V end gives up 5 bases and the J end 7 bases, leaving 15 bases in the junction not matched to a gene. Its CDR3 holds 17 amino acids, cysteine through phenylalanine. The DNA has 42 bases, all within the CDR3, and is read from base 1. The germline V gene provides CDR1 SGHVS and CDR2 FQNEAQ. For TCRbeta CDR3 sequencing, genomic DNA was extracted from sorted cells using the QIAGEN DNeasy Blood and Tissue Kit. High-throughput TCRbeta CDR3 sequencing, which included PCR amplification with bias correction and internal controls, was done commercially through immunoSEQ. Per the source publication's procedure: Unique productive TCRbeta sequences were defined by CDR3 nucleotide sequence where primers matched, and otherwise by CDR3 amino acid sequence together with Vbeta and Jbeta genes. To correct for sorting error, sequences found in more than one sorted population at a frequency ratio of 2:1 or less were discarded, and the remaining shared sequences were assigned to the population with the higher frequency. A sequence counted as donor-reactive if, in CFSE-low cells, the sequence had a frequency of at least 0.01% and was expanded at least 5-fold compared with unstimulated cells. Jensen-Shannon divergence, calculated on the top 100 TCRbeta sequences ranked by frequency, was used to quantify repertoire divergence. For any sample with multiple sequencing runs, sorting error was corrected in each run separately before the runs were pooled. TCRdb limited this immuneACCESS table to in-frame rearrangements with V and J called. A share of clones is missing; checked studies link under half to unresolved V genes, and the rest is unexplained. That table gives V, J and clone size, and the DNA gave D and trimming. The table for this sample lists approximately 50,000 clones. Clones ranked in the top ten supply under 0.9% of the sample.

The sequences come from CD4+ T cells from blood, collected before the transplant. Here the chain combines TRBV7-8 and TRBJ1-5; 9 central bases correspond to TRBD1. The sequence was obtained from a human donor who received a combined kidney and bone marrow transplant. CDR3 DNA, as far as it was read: TGTGCCAGCAGCCCCGCGGGGACAGGGAAACTTTACCAGCCC. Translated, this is CASSPAGTGKLYQP. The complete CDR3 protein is CASSPAGTGKLYQPQHF.